In this sample, the clone carrying this T cell receptor (beta chain) turned up once. In the PCR, 60 Vbeta and 13 Jbeta primers were used. Data came from immunoSEQ multiplex PCR; TCRdb stores just in-frame clones and leaves some out. Here the sample spans 190,000 or so clones, roughly four fifths being singletons. The CDR3 is 14 residues long. V lost 5 bases, J lost 6 bases, and 9 bases stayed unmatched. The germline V gene encodes CDR1 SQVTM and CDR2 ANQGSEA. These data come from a study of cytomegalovirus exposure and HLA in healthy donors. Study context: Genetic ancestry analysis placed under 90% of the 398 donors that were genotyped in the Caucasian-associated cluster.

V gene TRBV29-1 combines with J gene TRBJ2-2; 7 bases match TRBD1. This TCR was sampled from a man in his fifties in good health and CMV-seronegative. The specimen was PBMCs. The CDR3 nucleotides read TGCAGCGTTCGACTCGACAGGGCGGCCGGGGAGCTGTTTTTT. It specifies CSVRLDRAAGELFF.